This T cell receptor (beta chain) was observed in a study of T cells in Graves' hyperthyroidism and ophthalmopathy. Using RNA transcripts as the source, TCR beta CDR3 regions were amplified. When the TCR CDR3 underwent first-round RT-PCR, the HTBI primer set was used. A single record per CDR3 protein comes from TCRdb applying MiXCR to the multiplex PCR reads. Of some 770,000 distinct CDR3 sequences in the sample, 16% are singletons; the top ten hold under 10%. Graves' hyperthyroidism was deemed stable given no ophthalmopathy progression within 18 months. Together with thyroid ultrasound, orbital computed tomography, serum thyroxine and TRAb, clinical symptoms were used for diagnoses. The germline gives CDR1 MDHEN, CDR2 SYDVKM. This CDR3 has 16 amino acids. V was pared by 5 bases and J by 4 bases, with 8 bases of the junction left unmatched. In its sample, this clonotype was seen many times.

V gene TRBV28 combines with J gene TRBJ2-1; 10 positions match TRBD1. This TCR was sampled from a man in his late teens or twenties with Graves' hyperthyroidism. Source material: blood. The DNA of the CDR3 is TGTGCCAGCAGTCGTCCCGGGACAGGGGTGTACAATGAGCAGTTCTTC. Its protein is CASSRPGTGVYNEQFF.